This section outlines one T cell receptor (beta chain) sequence together with its context. Its antigen is as yet unknown. Using its own MiXCR run on the 5' RACE reads, TCRdb lists one record per CDR3 protein. The data hold around 540,000 distinct CDR3 sequences, with about 12% observed a single time. This entry is derived from a study of CD8 T cells in ankylosing spondylitis. General study points: Reportedly, matched ankylosing spondylitis synovial fluid was significantly enriched for disease-linked clones. A TCR beta motif made of about 8 highly homologous variants seemed typical of ankylosing spondylitis blood. Disease-associated clones were CD8+ and fairly uncommon in peripheral blood. In reactive arthritis synovial fluid and blood, some motif variants had been reported before.

Trimming took off 6 bases at V and 6 bases at J, with 21 bases between the two ends. CDR3 length equals 16 residues. The germline V gene has CDR1 MNHEY and CDR2 SVGEGT. The TCR sequence derives from a male donor with ankylosing spondylitis. V is TRBV6-2 or TRBV6-3 and J is TRBJ2-1; D is unresolved. The sequencing input was blood, either unsorted or a sorted T cell fraction (not recorded which). The CDR3 sequence: CASRPPGPRKGNEQFF. Here the CDR3 DNA reads TGTGCCAGCAGACCGCCTGGGCCCCGGAAAGGCAATGAGCAGTTCTTC.